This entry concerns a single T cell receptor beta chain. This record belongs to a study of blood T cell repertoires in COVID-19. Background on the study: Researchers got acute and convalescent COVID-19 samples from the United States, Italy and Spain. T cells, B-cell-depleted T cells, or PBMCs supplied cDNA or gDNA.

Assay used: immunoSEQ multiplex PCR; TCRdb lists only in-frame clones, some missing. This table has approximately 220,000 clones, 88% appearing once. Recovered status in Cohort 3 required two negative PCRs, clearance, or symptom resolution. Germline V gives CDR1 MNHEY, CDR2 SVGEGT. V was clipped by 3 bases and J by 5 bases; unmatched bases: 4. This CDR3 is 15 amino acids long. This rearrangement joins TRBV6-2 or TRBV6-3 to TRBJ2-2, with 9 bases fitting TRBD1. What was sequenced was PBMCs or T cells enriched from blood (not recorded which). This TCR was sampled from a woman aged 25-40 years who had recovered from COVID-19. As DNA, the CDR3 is TGTGCCAGCAGTTATACAGGGGGCTTGACCGGGGAGCTGTTTTTT. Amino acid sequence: CASSYTGGLTGELFF.